Listed here are 11 T cell receptor beta chains from one sample, sequenced in a study of blood T cell repertoires in COVID-19 (dated by TCRdb to the early 2020s). Libraries were prepared through the immunoSEQ multiplex PCR assay. Sourced from immuneACCESS, this table was stored by TCRdb with only in-frame sequences that have V and J called. A share of the clones is absent; for the studies checked, an unresolved V gene accounts for under half, and the remainder has no known explanation. This sample has about 64,000 clones in its table, and more than 75% of those were observed once. The leading ten clones occupy less than 2% of the sample. The specimen was peripheral blood. Receptor source: a human donor in a cohort sampled during active COVID-19.

The CDR3 is CASSATGGGEQYF. In DNA, the CDR3 is TGTGCCAGCAGCGCTACAGGGGGCGGAGAGCAGTACTTC. This chain joins TRBV5-6 and TRBJ2-7; TRBD1 matches 9 bases. Trimming at V came to 4 bases and at J to 7 bases, leaving 6 bases not matched to a gene. CDR3 size: 13 residues. Per germline, CDR1 SGHDT and CDR2 YYEEEE.

This chain uses TRBV6-4 with TRBJ1-1; TRBD1 agrees at 8 bases. This CDR3 has 15 residues. The V gene end was trimmed by 6 bases and the J gene end by 3 bases; junction bases not matched to a gene: 9. CDR1 and CDR2 from the germline V gene are MRHNA and SNTAGT. CDR3 nucleotide sequence: TGTGCCAGCAGCCGACCGACAGGGGCGTACACTGAAGCTTTCTTT. This encodes CASSRPTGAYTEAFF.

The rearrangement links TRBV5-1 to TRBJ1-2; TRBD1 aligns across 9 bases. The J segment lost 4 bases and the V segment lost 6 bases, leaving 4 bases of the junction unmatched. The CDR3 loop spans 13 amino acids. Germline CDR1 reads SGHRS; CDR2 reads YFSETQ. Written as DNA, the CDR3 is TGCGCCAGCAATGGGGGACAGGGCTATGGCTACACCTTC. Translating gives CASNGGQGYGYTF.

The chain carries TRBV27 and TRBJ2-1; D not certain. From germline, CDR1 is MNHEY and CDR2 SMNVEV (reference sequence). This CDR3 region has 12 residues. V lost 7 bases and J lost 0, with 4 bases in between. CDR3 DNA: TGTGCCAGCACGAGCTCCTACAATGAGCAGTTCTTC. It yields the protein CASTSSYNEQFF.

This sequence joins TRBV25-1 and TRBJ2-4; weak D call: TRBD1 (5 bases). Germline lookup yields CDR1 MGHDK and CDR2 SYGVNS. The CDR3 is 13 residues long. Trimming removed 3 bases at V and 4 bases at J, with 7 bases between. CDR3 sequence reads: CASSEGRKNIQYF. The CDR3, as DNA: TGTGCCAGCAGTGAGGGGCGTAAAAACATTCAGTACTTC.

The chain links TRBV18 to TRBJ2-7; 7 bases line up with TRBD1. Germline-derived CDR1 and CDR2 are KGHSH and LQKENI. The CDR3 contains 14 residues. The J segment lost 2 bases and the V segment lost 3 bases, leaving 4 bases of the junction unmatched. CDR3 nucleotide sequence: TGTGCCAGCTCACCCCGGGACAGAACCTACGAGCAGTACTTC. This encodes CASSPRDRTYEQYF.

V usage is TRBV27 and J usage is TRBJ2-1; possibly TRBD2 for D (6 bases). The germline V gene encodes CDR1 MNHEY and CDR2 SMNVEV (reference sequence). Trimming took 6 bases from V and 2 from J, leaving 14 bases between them. This CDR3 has 15 residues. The CDR3 spells CASSPGTPTYNEQFF. CDR3 bases: TGTGCCAGCAGCCCCGGGACTCCGACCTACAATGAGCAGTTCTTC.

J is TRBJ1-1 and V is TRBV4-1, with 8 bases lining up with TRBD1. The V and J ends lost 3 bases and 10 bases, in that order; junction bases with no gene match: 4. The CDR3 sequence is 12 residues long. Germline V lookup: CDR1 MGHRA, CDR2 YSYEKL. The CDR3 sequence is CASSHRTGRAFF. CDR3 DNA: TGCGCCAGCAGCCACCGGACAGGGCGAGCTTTCTTT.

V gene TRBV7-9 combines with J gene TRBJ2-5, with 9 positions matching TRBD1. The V gene's germline CDR1 is SEHNR and CDR2 FQNEAQ (reference sequence). The CDR3 runs to 17 residues. The ends lost 2 bases at V and 2 bases at J; junction bases unmatched: 9. The CDR3 region is CASSLLPGQGWQETQYF. Written as DNA, the CDR3 is TGTGCCAGCAGCTTACTTCCGGGACAGGGTTGGCAAGAGACCCAGTACTTC.

The chain uses TRBV24-1 and TRBJ1-5; maybe TRBD1 (5 bases). CDR1 and CDR2 from the germline V gene are KGHDR and SFDVKD. This CDR3 comprises 17 residues. V was trimmed by 3 bases and J by 0 bases, leaving 14 bases between them. Here the CDR3 DNA reads TGTGCCACCAGTGATGCGGGGGTAGGGAATAGCAATCAGCCCCAGCATTTT. Protein: CATSDAGVGNSNQPQHF.

V is TRBV28 and J is TRBJ2-5; tentative D call: TRBD2 (5 bases). Per germline, CDR1 MDHEN and CDR2 SYDVKM. Trimming cost V 4 bases and J 5 bases, with 14 bases left between them. The CDR3 is made up of 14 amino acids. The CDR3 sequence: CASSSGSPGETQYF. The CDR3 DNA is TGTGCCAGCAGTTCCGGGTCCCCGGGGGAGACCCAGTACTTC.